This TCR beta chain is drawn from a study of CD8 T cells in Susac syndrome. With random hexamers, reverse transcription was performed on 0.5 to 1 ug of RNA. The method of amplification for TCR beta CDR3 was immunoSEQ multiplex PCR, covering 54 Vbeta and 13 Jbeta. TCRdb analysed the immunoSEQ multiplex PCR reads with MiXCR anew, one entry per CDR3 protein. The sample lists approximately 220,000 distinct CDR3 sequences; roughly nine tenths were seen once. Bulk CD8+ and CD4+ cells came from magnetic negative isolation; CD8+ TEMRA by FACS. Broader study findings: The study recognized that its TCR sequencing and HLA analysis covered a relatively small number of individuals.

This clonotype was observed once. Its matching antigen is unknown. The clonotype was recovered from a human donor with multiple sclerosis. Sequenced material: CD8+ T cells from PBMCs.

The CDR3: CASSFTPLPNEQFF. In DNA, the CDR3 is TGTGCCAGCAGTTTTACTCCTCTTCCCAATGAGCAGTTCTTC. V usage is TRBV27 and J usage is TRBJ2-1; D is uncertain. The length of the CDR3 is 14 residues. The V and J ends lost 3 bases and 6 bases respectively, with 12 bases between them. In germline, CDR1 is MNHEY, CDR2 SMNVEV (reference sequence).